The source of this T cell receptor (beta chain) is a study of T cells in Graves' hyperthyroidism and ophthalmopathy. Study findings and constraints: Peripheral blood also featured most of the thyroid clonotypes expanded above 0.001.

Investigators excluded patients with uncontrolled infection, other autoimmune disease, pregnancy or lactation. Clinicians diagnosed patients from clinical symptoms, serum thyroxine and TRAb, thyroid ultrasound and orbital computed tomography. Turning to this clonotype: Its antigen is still unknown.

Researchers amplified the TCR beta CDR3 regions from RNA transcripts. During a first-round RT-PCR of the TCR CDR3, the HTBI primer set was used. TCRdb independently ran MiXCR on the multiplex PCR reads; one entry per CDR3 protein. This sample has 550,000 to 700,000 distinct CDR3 sequences, with more than 45% found just once. The CDR3 totals 13 residues. The germline V gene encodes CDR1 SGDLS and CDR2 YYNGEE. J was trimmed by 6 bases and V by 3 bases; bases with no gene match: 1. The rearrangement joins TRBV9 to TRBJ2-1; 9 nucleotides match TRBD1. Sequenced material: peripheral blood or thyroid tissue (not recorded which). The clonotype comes from an adult woman with Graves' disease, either hyperthyroidism or ophthalmopathy (not recorded which). The CDR3 reads CASSETGGNEQFF. DNA for the CDR3: TGTGCCAGCAGCGAGACAGGGGGCAATGAGCAGTTCTTC.